This T cell receptor (beta chain) was observed in a study of regulatory T cells in long-lasting Graves disease. Regarding the study as a whole: Having few samples may have compromised the accuracy.

This clonotype was recorded at least ten times. Its target is not known. At one end the junction does not follow the germline gene, possibly because of a read error. The time point: newly diagnosed GD, antithyroid drugs for less than 3 months. From PBMCs, RNA was extracted and then used to make the TCR library. Both iRepertoire HTBI primers and Arm-PCR of CDR3 regions were used to build the TCR beta libraries. TCRdb called the multiplex PCR reads again in MiXCR, with one record for every CDR3 protein. Here the sample spans about 620,000 distinct CDR3 sequences, 16% being singletons. This sample was shared with a second study, whose subject was T cells in Graves' hyperthyroidism and ophthalmopathy. That source adds: Reasons for excluding patients were uncontrolled infection, other autoimmune disease, pregnancy or lactation. Clonotypes that were expanded in thyroid above 0.001 mostly appeared in blood too.

This receptor was taken from a woman in her 30s with Graves disease. The sample here was peripheral blood mononuclear cells (PBMCs), taken at new diagnosis, from a patient treated with antithyroid drugs.

CDR3 sequence (DNA): TGTGCCAGCAGCCAGGGGGGATCGAACAGACCAAAATTC. This sequence encodes CASSQGGSNRPKF. V is TRBV11-3 and J is TRBJ1-2, with 7 bases fitting TRBD1. Germline CDR1 reads SGHNT; CDR2 reads YENEEA. The CDR3 contains 13 residues. Full variable domain (outside the CDR3, taken from reference TRBV11-3 and TRBJ1-2): EAGVVQSPRYKIIEKKQPVAFWCNPISGHNTLYWYLQNLGQGPELLIRYENEEAVDDSQLPKDRFSAERLKGVDSTLKIQPAELGDSAVYLCASSQGGSNRPKFGSGTRLTVV.